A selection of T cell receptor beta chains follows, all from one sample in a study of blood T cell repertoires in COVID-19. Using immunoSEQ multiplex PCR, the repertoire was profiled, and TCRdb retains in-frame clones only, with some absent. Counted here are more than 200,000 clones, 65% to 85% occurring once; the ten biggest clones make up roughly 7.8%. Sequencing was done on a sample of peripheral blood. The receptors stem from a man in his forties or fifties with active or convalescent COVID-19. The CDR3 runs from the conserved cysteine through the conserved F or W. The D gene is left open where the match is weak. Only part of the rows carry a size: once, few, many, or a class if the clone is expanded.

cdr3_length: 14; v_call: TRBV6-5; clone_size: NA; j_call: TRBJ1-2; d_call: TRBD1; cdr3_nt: TGTGCCAGCAGTTACCTAGACAGGGGGCAGGGCTACACCTTC; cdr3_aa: CASSYLDRGQGYTF
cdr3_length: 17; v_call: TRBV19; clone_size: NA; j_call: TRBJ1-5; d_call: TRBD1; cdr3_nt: TGTGCCAGTAGTACAGATAGAGGGACAGGGGTTAATCAGCCCCAGCATTTT; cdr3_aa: CASSTDRGTGVNQPQHF
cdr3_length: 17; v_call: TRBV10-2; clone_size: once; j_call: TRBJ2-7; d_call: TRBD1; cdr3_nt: TGCGCCAGCAGTCCTCCCCGCCTGGGACAGGCCTCCTACGAGCAGTACTTC; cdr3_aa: CASSPPRLGQASYEQYF
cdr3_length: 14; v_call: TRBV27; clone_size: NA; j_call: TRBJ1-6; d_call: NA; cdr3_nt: TGTGCCAGCAGTTTAAGGCCGGGAAACTCACCCCTCCACTTT; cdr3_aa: CASSLRPGNSPLHF
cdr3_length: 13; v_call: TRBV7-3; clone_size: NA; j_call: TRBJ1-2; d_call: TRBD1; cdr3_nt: TGTGCCAGCAGCTCAGGGGGCTTTGGAGGCTACACCTTC; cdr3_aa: CASSSGGFGGYTF
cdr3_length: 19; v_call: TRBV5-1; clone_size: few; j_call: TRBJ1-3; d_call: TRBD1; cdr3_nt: TGCGCCAGCAGCGTCGCCGGGACAGGGACCCTAACGGGTGGAAACACCATATATTTT; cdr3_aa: CASSVAGTGTLTGGNTIYF
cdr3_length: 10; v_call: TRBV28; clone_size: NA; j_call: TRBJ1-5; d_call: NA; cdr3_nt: TGTGCCAGCCTTCTCCGGCCCCAGCATTTT; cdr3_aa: CASLLRPQHF
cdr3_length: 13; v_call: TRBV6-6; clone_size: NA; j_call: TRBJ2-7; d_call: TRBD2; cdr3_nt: TGTGCCAGCAGGACGGGAGGGGGCTACGAGCAGTACTTC; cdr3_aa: CASRTGGGYEQYF
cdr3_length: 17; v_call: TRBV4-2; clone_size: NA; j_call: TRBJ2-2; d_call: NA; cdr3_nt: TGTGCCAGCAGCCAAGCGGGAGCGGGTAGGGACACCGGGGAGCTGTTTTTT; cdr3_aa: CASSQAGAGRDTGELFF
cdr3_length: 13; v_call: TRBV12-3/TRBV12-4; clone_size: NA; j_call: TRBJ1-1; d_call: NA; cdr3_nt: TGTGCCAGCAGGACAGGAAGAAGGACTGAAGCTTTCTTT; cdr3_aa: CASRTGRRTEAFF
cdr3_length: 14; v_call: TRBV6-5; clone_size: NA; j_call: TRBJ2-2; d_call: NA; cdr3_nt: TGTGCCAGCAGACAGACTAGTACGGCCGGGGAGCTGTTTTTT; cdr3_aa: CASRQTSTAGELFF
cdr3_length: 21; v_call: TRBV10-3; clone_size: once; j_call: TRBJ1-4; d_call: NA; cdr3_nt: TGTGCCATCATAGGGGGAGGGGAGGCTCGACCACCCAATAACAAGAACGAAAAACTGTTTTTT; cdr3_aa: CAIIGGGEARPPNNKNEKLFF
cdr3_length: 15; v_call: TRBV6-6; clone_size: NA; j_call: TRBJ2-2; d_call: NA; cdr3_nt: TGTGCCAGCAGTAAGACTAGTATCCCTGCCGGGGAGCTGTTTTTT; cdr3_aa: CASSKTSIPAGELFF
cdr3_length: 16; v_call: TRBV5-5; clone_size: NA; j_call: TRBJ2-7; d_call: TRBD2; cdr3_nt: TGTGCCAGCAGCTCCCTAGCGGGCAGGGGATCCTACGAGCAGTACTTC; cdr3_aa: CASSSLAGRGSYEQYF
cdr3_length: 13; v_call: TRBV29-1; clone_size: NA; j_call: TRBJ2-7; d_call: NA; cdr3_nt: TGCAGCGTTGAAGGACACGGGGCCTACGAGCAGTACTTC; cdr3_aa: CSVEGHGAYEQYF
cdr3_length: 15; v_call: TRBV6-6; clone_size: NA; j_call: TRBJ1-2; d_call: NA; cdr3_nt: TGTGCCAGCAGTTACTCGGGGGGGTCATTATATGGCTACACCTTC; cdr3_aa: CASSYSGGSLYGYTF
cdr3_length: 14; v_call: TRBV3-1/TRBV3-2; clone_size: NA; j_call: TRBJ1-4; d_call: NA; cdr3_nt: TGTGCCAGCAGCGACGACAATGCCGATGAAAAACTGTTTTTT; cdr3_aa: CASSDDNADEKLFF
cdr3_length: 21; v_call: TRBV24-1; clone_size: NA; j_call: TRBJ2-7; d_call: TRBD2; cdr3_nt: TGTGCCACCAGTGATCCCGCTAGGGGACTAGCGGCTCACCGGGCTACCTACGAGCAGTACTTC; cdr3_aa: CATSDPARGLAAHRATYEQYF
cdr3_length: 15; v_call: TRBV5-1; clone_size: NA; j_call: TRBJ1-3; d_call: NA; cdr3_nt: TGCGCCAGCAGCTTGGAGCTGGTCTCTGGAAACACCATATATTTT; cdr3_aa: CASSLELVSGNTIYF
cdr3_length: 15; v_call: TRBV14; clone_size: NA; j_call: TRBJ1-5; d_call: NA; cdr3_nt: TGTGCCAGCAGCCAAGATATCAGTAGCAATCAGCCCCAGCATTTT; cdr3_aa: CASSQDISSNQPQHF
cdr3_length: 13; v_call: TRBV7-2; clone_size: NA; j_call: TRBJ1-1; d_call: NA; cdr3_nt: TGTGCCAGCAGCGCCGACAGAAACACTGAAGCTTTCTTT; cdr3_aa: CASSADRNTEAFF
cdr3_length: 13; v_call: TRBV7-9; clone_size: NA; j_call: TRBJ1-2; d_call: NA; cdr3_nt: TGTGCCAGCAGCTTTGGGCAGGGCTATGGCTACACCTTC; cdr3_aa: CASSFGQGYGYTF
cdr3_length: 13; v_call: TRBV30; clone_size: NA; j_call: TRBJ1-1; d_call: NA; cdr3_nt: TGTGCCTGGTTCAGGACAAGGAACACTGAAGCTTTCTTT; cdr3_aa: CAWFRTRNTEAFF
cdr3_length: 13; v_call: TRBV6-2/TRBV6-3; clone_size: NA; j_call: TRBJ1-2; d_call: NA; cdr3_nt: TGTGCCAGCAGCCGGACAGAGAACTATGGCTACACCTTC; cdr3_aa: CASSRTENYGYTF
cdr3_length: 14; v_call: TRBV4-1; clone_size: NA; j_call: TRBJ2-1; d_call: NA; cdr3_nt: TGCGCCAGCAGCCAAGATGAGTCCTACAATGAGCAGTTCTTC; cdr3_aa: CASSQDESYNEQFF
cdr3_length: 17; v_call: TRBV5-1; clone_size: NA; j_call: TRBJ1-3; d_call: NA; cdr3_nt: TGCGCCAGCAGCTTGGAGGCAGGCCCACACTCTGGAAACACCATATATTTT; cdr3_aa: CASSLEAGPHSGNTIYF
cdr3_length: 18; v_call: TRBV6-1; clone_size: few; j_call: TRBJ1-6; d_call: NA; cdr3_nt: TGTGCCAGCAGTGAAGGGTTTGGGGGACTGGGGGATAATTCACCCCTCCACTTT; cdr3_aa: CASSEGFGGLGDNSPLHF
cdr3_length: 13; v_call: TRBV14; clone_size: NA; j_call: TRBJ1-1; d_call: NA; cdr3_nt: TGTGCCAGCAGCCGAAGAGACACCCGTGGGGCTTTCTTT; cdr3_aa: CASSRRDTRGAFF
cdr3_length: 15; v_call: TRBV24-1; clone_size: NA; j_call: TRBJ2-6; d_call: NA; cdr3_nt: TGTGCCACCAGTGATGGGACAAATCTAGCCAACGTCCTGACTTTC; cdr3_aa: CATSDGTNLANVLTF
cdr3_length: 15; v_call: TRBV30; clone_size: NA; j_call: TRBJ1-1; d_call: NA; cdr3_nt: TGTGCCTGGATTCCATCGGAAGGGGCGGGGACTGAAGCTTTCTTT; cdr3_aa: CAWIPSEGAGTEAFF
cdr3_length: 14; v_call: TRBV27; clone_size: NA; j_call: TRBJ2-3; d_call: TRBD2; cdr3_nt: TGTGCCAGCAGTGGACGGGTGGGGGGGGATACGCAGTATTTT; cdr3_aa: CASSGRVGGDTQYF
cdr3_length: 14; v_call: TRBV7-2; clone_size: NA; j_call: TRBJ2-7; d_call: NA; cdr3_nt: TGTGCCAGCAGCCCCATCAGGGGAACCTACGAGCAGTACTTC; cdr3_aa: CASSPIRGTYEQYF
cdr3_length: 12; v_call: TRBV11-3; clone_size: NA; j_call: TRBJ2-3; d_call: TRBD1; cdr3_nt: TGTGCCAGCAGCTCCGACAGGGTGAGGCAGTATTTT; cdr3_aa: CASSSDRVRQYF
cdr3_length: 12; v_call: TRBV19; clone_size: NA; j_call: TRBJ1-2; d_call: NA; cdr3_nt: TGTGCCACCCTTCGGGGAGACTATGGCTACACCTTC; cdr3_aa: CATLRGDYGYTF
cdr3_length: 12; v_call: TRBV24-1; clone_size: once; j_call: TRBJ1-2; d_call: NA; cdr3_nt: TGTGCCACCAGTGAGGGGACATCGGGCTACACCTTC; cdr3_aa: CATSEGTSGYTF
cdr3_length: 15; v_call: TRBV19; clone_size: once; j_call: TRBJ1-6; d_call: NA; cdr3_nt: TGTGCCAGTAGTATAAATTGGCAGGGGTATTCACCCCTTCACTTT; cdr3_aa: CASSINWQGYSPLHF
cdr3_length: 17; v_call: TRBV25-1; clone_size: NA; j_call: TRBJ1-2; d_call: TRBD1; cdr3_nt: TGTGCCAGCAGTGAACGCGCAGGACAGGGACAGAACTATGGCTACACCTTC; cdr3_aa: CASSERAGQGQNYGYTF
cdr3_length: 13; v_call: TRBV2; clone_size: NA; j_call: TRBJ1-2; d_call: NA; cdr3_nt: TGTGCCAGCAGTGAAGTGGCCTTTTATGGCTACACCTTC; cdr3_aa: CASSEVAFYGYTF
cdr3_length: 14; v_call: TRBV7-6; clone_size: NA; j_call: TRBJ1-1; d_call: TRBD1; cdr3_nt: TGTGCCAGCAGCCCGACAGGGATGAACACTGAAGCTTTCTTT; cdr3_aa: CASSPTGMNTEAFF
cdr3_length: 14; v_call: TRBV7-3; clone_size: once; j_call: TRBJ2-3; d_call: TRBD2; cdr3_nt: TGTGCCAGCAGCTCGACTAGCTTTGCAGATACGCAGTATTTT; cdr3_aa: CASSSTSFADTQYF
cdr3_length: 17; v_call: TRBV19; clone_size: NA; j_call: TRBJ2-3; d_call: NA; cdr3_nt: TGTGCCAGTAGTATGGCCGCCCCAGCCCGGCAGGCAGATACGCAGTATTTT; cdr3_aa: CASSMAAPARQADTQYF
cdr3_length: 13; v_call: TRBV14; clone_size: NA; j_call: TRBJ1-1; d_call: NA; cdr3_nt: TGTGCCAGCAGCCGACAATTAACAGCAGAAGCTTTCTTT; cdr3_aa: CASSRQLTAEAFF
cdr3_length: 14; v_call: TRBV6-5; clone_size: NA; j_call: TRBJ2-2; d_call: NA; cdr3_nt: TGTGCCAGCAGTTTGCGGTACGACACCGGGGAGCTGTTTTTT; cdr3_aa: CASSLRYDTGELFF
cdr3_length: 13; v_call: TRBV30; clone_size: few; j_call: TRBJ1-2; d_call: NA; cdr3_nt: TGTGCCTGGAGTGTAAGAGCAGGGCTTGGCTACACCTTC; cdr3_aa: CAWSVRAGLGYTF
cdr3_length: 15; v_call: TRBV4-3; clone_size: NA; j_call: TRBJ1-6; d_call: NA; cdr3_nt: TGCGCCAGCAGCCCCGGGATGCCGGGGGTTTCACCCCTCCACTTT; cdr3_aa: CASSPGMPGVSPLHF
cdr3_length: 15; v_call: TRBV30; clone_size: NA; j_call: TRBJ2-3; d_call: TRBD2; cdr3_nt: TGTGCCTGCTCTCTAGCGGGTTCTAGCACAGATACGCAGTATTTT; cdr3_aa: CACSLAGSSTDTQYF
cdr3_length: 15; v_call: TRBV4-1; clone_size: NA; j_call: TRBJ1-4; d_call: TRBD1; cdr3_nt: TGCGCCAGCGCTGGGGGACAGCAGAATCACGAAAAACTGTTTTTT; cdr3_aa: CASAGGQQNHEKLFF
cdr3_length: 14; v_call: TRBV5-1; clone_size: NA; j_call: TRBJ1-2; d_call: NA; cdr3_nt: TGCGCCAGCAGAGCGTCCGACGGGAGCTATGGCTACACCTTC; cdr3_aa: CASRASDGSYGYTF
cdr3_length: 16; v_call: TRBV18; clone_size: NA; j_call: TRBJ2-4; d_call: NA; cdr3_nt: TGTGCCAGCTCACCAATTGGGGCGCCAGCCAAAAACATTCAGTACTTC; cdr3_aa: CASSPIGAPAKNIQYF
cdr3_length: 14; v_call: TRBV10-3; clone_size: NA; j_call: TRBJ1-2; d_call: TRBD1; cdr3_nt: TGTGCCATCAACCCTACAGGGGGGGCGTATGGCTACACCTTC; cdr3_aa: CAINPTGGAYGYTF
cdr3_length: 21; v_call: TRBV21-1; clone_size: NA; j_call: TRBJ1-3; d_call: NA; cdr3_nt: TGTGCCAGCAGCAAAGGGGGCTGCGGGACCCGCTGTCCCGACTCTGGAAACACCATATATTTT; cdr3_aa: CASSKGGCGTRCPDSGNTIYF
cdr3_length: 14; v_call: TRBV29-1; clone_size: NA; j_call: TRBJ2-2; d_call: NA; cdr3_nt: TGCAGCGTTGATGCGGGTCCGAACACCGGGGAGCTGTTTTTT; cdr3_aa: CSVDAGPNTGELFF
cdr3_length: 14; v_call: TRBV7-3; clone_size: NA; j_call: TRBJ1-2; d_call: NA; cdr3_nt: TGTGCCAGCAGCTTAGCAGGGATAGGAGATGGCTACACCTTC; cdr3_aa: CASSLAGIGDGYTF
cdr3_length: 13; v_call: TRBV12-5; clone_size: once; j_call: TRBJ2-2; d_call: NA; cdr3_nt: TGTGCTAGTGGTTTAGGGGGGGGTAAAGAGCTGTTTTTT; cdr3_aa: CASGLGGGKELFF
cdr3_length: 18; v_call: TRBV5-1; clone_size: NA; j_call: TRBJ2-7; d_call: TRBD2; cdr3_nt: TGCGCCAGCAGCTTGGGGTCTAGCGGGGGCTTCCTTGGCCACGAGCAGTACTTC; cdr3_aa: CASSLGSSGGFLGHEQYF
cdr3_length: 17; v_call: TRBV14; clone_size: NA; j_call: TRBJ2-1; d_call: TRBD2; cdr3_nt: TGTGCCAGCAGCCAAGCGAGATGGGTAGCGGGAGTCGATGAGCAGTTCTTC; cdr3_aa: CASSQARWVAGVDEQFF
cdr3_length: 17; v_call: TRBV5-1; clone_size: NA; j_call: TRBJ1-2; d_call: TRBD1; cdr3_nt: TGCGCCAGCAGCTCACGAACCGGGACAGGCTCTAACTATGGCTACACCTTC; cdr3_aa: CASSSRTGTGSNYGYTF